This passage covers 30 T cell receptor beta chains from one sample sequenced in a study of beta chain features in type 1 diabetes. Their antigens are not known. Expressed TCRB transcripts were sequenced because the entire RNA isolate underwent reverse transcription. Sequencing was performed with immunoSEQ multiplex PCR; in TCRdb, only in-frame clones are kept and a portion is missing. The sample shows about 160,000 clones, 7.8% of them seen only once. Overall study findings and caveats: In all four CD4+ subsets, TCRB CDR3 length was significantly, moderately reduced in type 1 diabetes.

The sample taken for sequencing was central memory CD4+ T cells from blood. The origin of the receptors is a woman in her forties with type 1 diabetes.

The chain is built from TRBV7-9 and TRBJ2-1; 12 nucleotides match TRBD2. This CDR3 has 16 amino acids. Germline values: CDR1 SEHNR, CDR2 FQNEAQ (reference sequence). Trimming cost V 5 bases and J 6 bases; bases outside gene matches: 8. CDR3 DNA: TGTGCCAGCAGCCCGCGACTAGCGGGAGCGATCAATGAGCAGTTCTTC. Amino acid sequence: CASSPRLAGAINEQFF.

This sequence joins TRBV13 and TRBJ2-3; TRBD2 aligns across 11 bases. Germline V gene data show CDR1 as PRHDT and CDR2 as FYEKMQ (reference sequence). The V and J ends lost 2 bases and 2 bases, in that order; junction bases with no gene match: 6. The CDR3 has 17 residues. The CDR3 here is CASSLKGTSGVTDTQYF. The CDR3 nucleotides read TGTGCCAGCAGCTTAAAAGGGACTAGCGGCGTCACAGATACGCAGTATTTT.

This clone was observed a handful of times. The CDR3 nucleotides are TGTGCCAGCAACTCCCCCGCGCGGAACACTGAAGCTTTCTTT. This codes for CASNSPARNTEAFF. The J gene is TRBJ1-1, the V gene TRBV6-5; D gene uncertain. Between the trimmed V and J ends, which lost 7 bases and 1 base, there was a span of 13 bases. This CDR3 region has 14 residues. Germline CDR1 and CDR2: MNHEY and SVGAGI.

This clone has more than one count but fewer than ten. The chain carries TRBV30 and TRBJ1-5; D gene uncertain. The V gene lost 1 base and the J gene lost 1 base, with 5 bases spanning the gap. The length of the CDR3 is 13 residues. Germline V gene sequence: CDR1 GTSNPN, CDR2 SVGIG (reference sequence). As DNA, the CDR3 is TGTGCCTGGAGTGCGGGAAGCAATCAGCCCCAGCATTTT. It translates to CAWSAGSNQPQHF.

The table lists this clone with a few counts. This sequence joins TRBV2 and TRBJ2-7; 7 bases map to TRBD2. V was pared by 10 bases and J by 3 bases, with 6 bases of the junction left unmatched. Germline CDR1 reads SNHLY; CDR2 reads FYNNEI. The CDR3 is 12 residues long. CDR3 nucleotide sequence: TGTGCCACCGGACTAGTAATCTACGAGCAGTACTTC. This sequence encodes CATGLVIYEQYF.

This clone was counted between two and nine times. This sequence joins TRBV29-1 and TRBJ1-5, with TRBD1 matching over 7 bases. CDR1 is SQVTM, CDR2 ANQGSEA, per germline. V lost 7 bases and J lost 5; bases outside the gene matches: 8. The CDR3 contains 13 residues. CDR3 DNA: TGCAGCGCTAGAGACAGGGAGGATCAGCCCCAGCATTTT. Its translation: CSARDREDQPQHF.

V is TRBV2 and J is TRBJ1-1; D unresolved. V shed 6 bases and J shed 1 base, with 9 bases lying between them. The CDR3 sequence is 13 residues long. The V gene's germline CDR1 is SNHLY and CDR2 FYNNEI. CDR3 protein: CASSLRGNTEAFF. The CDR3 DNA sequence: TGTGCCAGCAGCCTCCGAGGGAACACTGAAGCTTTCTTT.

CDR3 residues: CASKLAGEDEQYF. The CDR3 DNA is TGTGCCAGTAAATTGGCGGGAGAGGACGAGCAGTACTTC. The chain couples TRBV19 to TRBJ2-7, with 7 nucleotides matching TRBD2. Germline V gene lookup returns CDR1 LNHDA and CDR2 SQIVND (reference sequence). The length of the CDR3 is 13 residues. Trimming removed 7 bases from V and 5 bases from J; junction bases left unmatched: 8.

V usage is TRBV27 and J usage is TRBJ2-2; D may be TRBD2 (6 bases). Germline CDR1 and CDR2: MNHEY and SMNVEV (reference sequence). Trimming stripped 5 bases from V and 7 bases from J, with 8 bases between. The CDR3 sequence is 12 residues long. CDR3: CASSLTSGELFF. The CDR3 bases are TGTGCCAGCAGTCTGACTAGCGGGGAGCTGTTTTTT.

V and J are TRBV4-3 and TRBJ1-3; D ambiguous. CDR1 and CDR2 (germline): LGHNA, YSLEER. The CDR3 has 14 residues. V shed 3 bases and J shed 3 bases, with 9 bases lying between them. The CDR3 sequence is CASSQGVGGNTIYF. The CDR3, as DNA: TGCGCCAGCAGCCAGGGCGTAGGTGGAAACACCATATATTTT.

The J gene is TRBJ1-2, the V gene TRBV27; the D gene is possibly TRBD1 (5 bases). Trimming took off 8 bases at V and 5 bases at J, with 9 bases between the two ends. There are 11 residues in the CDR3. CDR1 is MNHEY, CDR2 SMNVEV, per germline (reference sequence). The CDR3 protein is CASAGRYGYTF. CDR3 DNA: TGTGCCAGCGCAGGGAGGTATGGCTACACCTTC.

This chain links TRBV7-9 with TRBJ2-1; TRBD2 matches 10 bases. This CDR3 has 16 residues. In germline, CDR1 is SEHNR, CDR2 FQNEAQ (reference sequence). V shed 5 bases, J shed 10 bases, and the junction held 14 bases outside the gene matches. The CDR3: CASSPRGAGGVSEQFF. CDR3 coding DNA: TGTGCCAGCAGCCCTCGTGGAGCGGGGGGGGTAAGCGAGCAGTTCTTC.

This chain uses TRBV19 with TRBJ1-2, with 8 nucleotides matching TRBD1. The CDR3 has 13 amino acids. After removal of 10 bases from V and 4 bases from J, the junction contained 8 bases not matched to a gene. CDR1 and CDR2 from the germline V gene are LNHDA and SQIVND (reference sequence). The CDR3 reads CATGQGEIYGYTF. CDR3 coding DNA: TGTGCCACCGGACAGGGAGAGATCTATGGCTACACCTTC.

This clone was seen a handful of times. The rearrangement joins TRBV15 to TRBJ2-1; 9 bases map to TRBD1. There are 13 residues in the CDR3. The trim removed 7 bases at V and 6 bases at J, leaving 4 bases unmatched. The germline V gene encodes CDR1 LNHNV and CDR2 YYDKDF (reference sequence). The CDR3 sequence is CATTKDRGNEQFF. The CDR3, as DNA: TGTGCCACCACGAAGGACAGGGGCAATGAGCAGTTCTTC. Looking up the rest from reference TRBV15 and TRBJ2-1 gives the full variable domain: DAMVIQNPRYQVTQFGKPVTLSCSQTLNHNVMYWYQQKSSQAPKLLFHYYDKDFNNEADTPDNFQSRRPNTSFCFLDIRSPGLGDTAMYLCATTKDRGNEQFFGPGTRLTVL.

CDR3 region: CASSVGTSGGTDTQYF. CDR3 bases: TGTGCCAGCAGCGTAGGGACTAGCGGGGGCACAGATACGCAGTATTTT. The V gene is TRBV9, the J gene TRBJ2-3, with 12 nucleotides matching TRBD2. After removal of 0 bases from V and 1 base from J, the junction contained 0 bases not matched to a gene. From germline, CDR1 is SGDLS and CDR2 YYNGEE. This CDR3 is built from 16 residues.

Many counts were recorded for this clone. The chain has TRBV9 and TRBJ2-7; D is uncertain. Per the germline V gene, CDR1 is SGDLS and CDR2 is YYNGEE. Trimming took off 2 bases at V and 3 bases at J, with 9 bases between the two ends. The CDR3 is made up of 13 amino acids. This CDR3 is CASSVTQDYEQYF. CDR3 bases: TGTGCCAGCAGCGTGACCCAGGACTACGAGCAGTACTTC.

This clone was observed a few times. The chain couples TRBV28 to TRBJ1-1; D uncertain. V shed 6 bases and J shed 11 bases, with 13 bases lying between them. The CDR3 covers 11 residues. The germline gives CDR1 MDHEN, CDR2 SYDVKM. The CDR3 protein is CASREDREAFF. The CDR3 DNA reads as TGTGCCAGCAGGGAGGACCGGGAGGCTTTCTTT.

This clone has a handful of counts. This sequence joins TRBV10-3 and TRBJ1-2; D uncertain. The CDR3 has 14 amino acids. Germline V gene sequence: CDR1 ENHRY, CDR2 SYGVKD. Trimming stripped 10 bases from V and 1 base from J, with 16 bases between. CDR3 in amino acids: CATSDDTLNYGYTF. The CDR3 DNA reads as TGTGCCACATCCGACGACACCCTTAACTATGGCTACACCTTC.

This clone was detected ten times or more. The chain joins TRBV4-3 to TRBJ2-3; 8 nucleotides agree with TRBD2. J gave up 2 bases and V 3 bases, and 10 bases lay outside the gene matches. The CDR3 sequence is 17 residues long. CDR1 is LGHNA and CDR2 is YSLEER in the germline V gene. Here the CDR3 reads CASSQANRRGDTDTQYF. Here the CDR3 DNA reads TGCGCCAGCAGCCAGGCGAACCGGCGGGGGGACACAGATACGCAGTATTTT.

The sample holds a few counts of this clone. The chain joins TRBV6-5 to TRBJ1-2; tentative D call: TRBD1 (5 bases). Germline values: CDR1 MNHEY, CDR2 SVGAGI. Deletions cut 0 bases from V and 7 bases from J, with 9 bases between. The length of the CDR3 is 13 residues. CDR3 sequence (DNA): TGTGCCAGCAGTTACTCGACAGCGAGTGGCTACACCTTC. As protein: CASSYSTASGYTF.

This clone was counted between two and nine times. The chain uses TRBV9 and TRBJ1-6; D gene uncertain. The CDR3 is 14 amino acids. Germline-derived CDR1 and CDR2 are SGDLS and YYNGEE. V was shortened by 3 bases and J by 11 bases, with 15 bases between the two germline ends. The DNA for the CDR3 is TGTGCCAGCAGCGGTTGGGAACGGACTGCACCCCTCCACTTT. Its protein product is CASSGWERTAPLHF.

This clone was recorded a few times. The V call is TRBV11-2, the J call TRBJ2-7; no definite D call. The germline V gene has CDR1 SGHAT and CDR2 FQNNGV. V was clipped by 5 bases and J by 2 bases, with 7 bases between them. The CDR3 has 12 residues. The CDR3 reads CASSPGTYEQYF. DNA for the CDR3: TGTGCCAGCAGCCCAGGAACCTACGAGCAGTACTTC.

The genes are TRBV9 and TRBJ1-5; weak D call: TRBD1 (5 bases). V was pared by 4 bases and J by 7 bases, with 12 bases between. Germline V CDR1 and CDR2: SGDLS, YYNGEE. The CDR3 covers 13 residues. The CDR3 coding sequence is TGTGCCAGCAGCAATGACGGGGGACAGCCCCAGCATTTT. It translates to CASSNDGGQPQHF.

The CDR3: CASSSTRVSGNTIYF. The CDR3, as DNA: TGTGCCAGCAGCTCGACCAGGGTATCTGGAAACACCATATATTTT. The genes are TRBV5-6 and TRBJ1-3, with D possibly being TRBD1 (5 bases). The CDR3 runs 15 residues. Germline V gives CDR1 SGHDT, CDR2 YYEEEE. V lost 3 bases, J lost 1 base, and 11 bases lay in between.

In its sample, this clone was seen many times. The chain joins TRBV5-1 to TRBJ2-3; 8 bases are shared with TRBD2. V shed 5 bases, J shed 2 bases, and the junction held 10 bases outside the gene matches. CDR1 is SGHRS and CDR2 is YFSETQ in the germline V gene. The CDR3 runs to 16 residues. CDR3 nucleotides: TGCGCCAGCAGTGACGGGACTAGTCCGTCCACAGATACGCAGTATTTT. Translating gives CASSDGTSPSTDTQYF.

This clone was detected only a few times. The rearrangement uses TRBV5-6 and TRBJ2-5, with TRBD2 matching over 8 bases. V lost 2 bases to trimming and J lost 4 bases; unmatched junction nucleotides: 4. The germline CDR1 and CDR2 sequences are SGHDT and YYEEEE. The CDR3 has 14 amino acids. CDR3 DNA: TGTGCCAGCAGCTTTCGGGGGGGCGGAGAGACCCAGTACTTC. This codes for CASSFRGGGETQYF.

This clone was seen a handful of times. The CDR3 coding sequence is TGCAGTGCTGCGGAGGGGCCCCAGCATTTT. This sequence encodes CSAAEGPQHF. V usage is TRBV20-1 and J usage is TRBJ1-5; D remains ambiguous. CDR3 size: 10 residues. CDR1 is DFQATT and CDR2 is SNEGSKA in the germline V gene (reference sequence). Trimming took off 5 bases at V and 9 bases at J, with 8 bases between the two ends.

The rearrangement uses TRBV5-1 and TRBJ2-3, with D perhaps matching TRBD1 (6 bases). Between the trimmed V and J ends, which lost 4 bases and 1 base, there was a span of 16 bases. There are 16 residues in the CDR3. Germline V CDR1 and CDR2: SGHRS, YFSETQ. The CDR3 region has the DNA TGCGCCAGCAGCCCGTTTACAGGGCTCCGCACAGATACGCAGTATTTT. Its translation: CASSPFTGLRTDTQYF.

This chain uses TRBV23-1 with TRBJ1-3, with TRBD1 matching over 9 bases. Being an ORF, TRBV23-1 has a function that is uncertain. The CDR3 has 18 residues. After removal of 7 bases from V and 0 bases from J, the junction contained 13 bases not matched to a gene. CDR3 in DNA: TGCGCCAGCATTATTTTGCCGGGACAGGGCGTCTCTGGAAACACCATATATTTT. Its protein is CASIILPGQGVSGNTIYF.

V is TRBV10-3 and J is TRBJ2-5; 8 bases match TRBD2. V dropped 10 bases and J dropped 7; count of bases not matched to a gene: 11. The V gene's germline CDR1 is ENHRY and CDR2 SYGVKD. The CDR3 has 13 amino acids. This chain's CDR3 is CATGAGEGGTQYF. The CDR3 bases are TGTGCCACCGGAGCGGGAGAAGGGGGGACCCAGTACTTC.